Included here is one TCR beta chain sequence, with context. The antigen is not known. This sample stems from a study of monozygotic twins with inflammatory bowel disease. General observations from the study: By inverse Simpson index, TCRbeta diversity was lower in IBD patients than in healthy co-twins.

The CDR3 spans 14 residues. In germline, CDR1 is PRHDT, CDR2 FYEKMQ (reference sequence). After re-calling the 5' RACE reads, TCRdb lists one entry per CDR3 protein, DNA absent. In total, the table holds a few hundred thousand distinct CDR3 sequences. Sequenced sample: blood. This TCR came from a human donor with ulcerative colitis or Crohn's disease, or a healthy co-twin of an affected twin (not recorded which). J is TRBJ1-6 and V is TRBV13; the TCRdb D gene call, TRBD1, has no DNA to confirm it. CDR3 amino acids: CASKLGQASSPLHF.